Listed here are 9 T cell receptor beta chains from one sample, sequenced in a study of T cell changes during pregnancy in multiple sclerosis. Assay: immunoSEQ multiplex PCR; the TCRdb copy retains only in-frame clones and omits some. The sample has around 21,000 clones, 75% to 90% seen once. Sequenced here: CD8+ T cells from peripheral blood mononuclear cells, sampled in the first trimester of pregnancy. Source of these receptors: a female donor with multiple sclerosis, enrolled in a pregnancy study.

V gene TRBV29-1 combines with J gene TRBJ2-3; D not certain. The length of the CDR3 is 12 residues. The germline V gene encodes CDR1 SQVTM and CDR2 ANQGSEA. The V gene lost 3 bases and the J gene lost 4 bases, with 8 bases spanning the gap. CDR3 residues: CSVEYSSDTQYF. The CDR3 DNA sequence: TGCAGCGTTGAGTACTCATCAGATACGCAGTATTTT.

This chain joins TRBV7-6 and TRBJ2-1, with 8 nucleotides matching TRBD2. Per germline, CDR1 SGHVS and CDR2 FNYEAQ. The CDR3 extends over 12 amino acids. Trimming cost V 4 bases and J 10 bases; bases outside gene matches: 3. CDR3 DNA sequence: TGTGCCAGCAGCTCCATAGCGGGAGAGCAGTTCTTC. It translates to CASSSIAGEQFF. Using reference TRBV7-6 and TRBJ2-1 for the parts outside the CDR3, the full variable domain is GAGVSQSPRYKVTKRGQDVALRCDPISGHVSLYWYRQALGQGPEFLTYFNYEAQQDKSGLPNDRFSAERPEGSISTLTIQRTEQRDSAMYRCASSSIAGEQFFGPGTRLTVL.

The chain recombines TRBV19 with TRBJ1-5; D is perhaps TRBD1 (6 bases). Germline CDR1 and CDR2: LNHDA and SQIVND (reference sequence). This CDR3 is 14 amino acids long. Trimming removed 5 bases from V and 4 bases from J, with 12 bases in between. The CDR3 sequence: CASSEDSFNQPQHF. Written as DNA, the CDR3 is TGTGCCAGTAGTGAGGACAGCTTTAATCAGCCCCAGCATTTT.

The CDR3 loop is CASSHLGGNTGELFF. The CDR3 nucleotides read TGTGCCAGCAGCCACCTCGGAGGGAACACCGGGGAGCTGTTTTTT. This chain uses TRBV5-5 with TRBJ2-2, with D possibly matching TRBD2 (5 bases). The length of the CDR3 is 15 residues. CDR1 SGHKS and CDR2 YYEKEE come from the germline V gene (reference sequence). With 4 bases removed from V and 1 base from J, the gap between germline ends came to 11 bases.

Remarks on this clone: The DNA is left out, because the CDR3 cannot be placed on it with certainty; the CDR3 is given as TCRdb lists it. The V gene is TRBV6-6, the J gene TRBJ2-1; the table's D call TRBD1 went unverified against the DNA. Germline lookup yields CDR1 MNHNY and CDR2 SVGAGI (reference sequence). The CDR3 contains 15 residues when both ends are counted. CDR3 sequence: CASSFGPGVVNEQFF.

This clone was counted between two and nine times. The chain combines TRBV18 with TRBJ2-5; 7 bases line up with TRBD1. In germline, CDR1 is KGHSH, CDR2 LQKENI. The junction had 3 bases not matched to a gene; V was cut back by 2 bases and J by 3 bases. The CDR3 consists of 14 residues. This CDR3 reads CASSPWDREETQYF. Written as DNA, the CDR3 is TGTGCCAGCTCACCATGGGACAGAGAAGAGACCCAGTACTTC.

The chain has TRBV6-1 and TRBJ2-7, with D unresolved. This CDR3 spans 11 amino acids. Germline assignment: CDR1 MNHNS and CDR2 SASEGT. V shed 3 bases and J shed 3 bases, with 3 bases lying between them. The CDR3 reads CASSDGYEQYF. The DNA of the CDR3 is TGTGCCAGCAGTGACGGCTACGAGCAGTACTTC.

This rearrangement joins TRBV9 to TRBJ1-2; D is possibly TRBD1 (5 bases). The germline V gene has CDR1 SGDLS and CDR2 YYNGEE. The V end was cut by 0 bases, the J end by 0 bases, with 12 bases between. The CDR3 consists of 16 residues. The CDR3 here is CASSVGSGGPNYGYTF. Written as DNA, the CDR3 is TGTGCCAGCAGCGTAGGGTCCGGGGGTCCTAACTATGGCTACACCTTC.

The chain links TRBV7-9 to TRBJ2-4, with 8 bases that match TRBD2. Germline loops: CDR1 SEHNR, CDR2 FQNEAQ (reference sequence). The CDR3 is made up of 16 amino acids. Losses at the gene ends were 2 bases for V and 1 base for J; bases not matched to a gene: 4. The DNA of the CDR3 is TGTGCCAGCAGCTTAAGTAGCGGGACTGCCAAAAACATTCAGTACTTC. Amino acid sequence: CASSLSSGTAKNIQYF.